This T cell receptor (beta chain) was found in a study of blood T cells in healthy people across ages. Notes on the study in general: Older age went with lower TCR beta diversity per million T cells, in a roughly linear way.

This clonotype was observed a handful of times. The antigen remains undetermined. A sample-barcoded 5' primer and a J-beta primer mix were used in a second PCR of roughly 6 to 12 cycles. A template-switch adaptor containing 12 random nucleotides labeled each cDNA molecule. TCRdb reprocessed the 5' RACE reads via MiXCR and lists one record per CDR3 protein. The sample has about 1.4 million distinct CDR3 sequences; 59% are singletons. The CDR3 is made up of 11 amino acids. This clonotype was sampled from a man aged 18 to 29 in good health. The genes are TRBV21-1 and TRBJ2-4. TRBV21-1 is labeled a pseudogene. The material sequenced was blood. The CDR3 is CALGRGNIQYF. CDR3 nucleotides: TGTGCCCTAGGCCGAGGAAACATTCAGTACTTC.